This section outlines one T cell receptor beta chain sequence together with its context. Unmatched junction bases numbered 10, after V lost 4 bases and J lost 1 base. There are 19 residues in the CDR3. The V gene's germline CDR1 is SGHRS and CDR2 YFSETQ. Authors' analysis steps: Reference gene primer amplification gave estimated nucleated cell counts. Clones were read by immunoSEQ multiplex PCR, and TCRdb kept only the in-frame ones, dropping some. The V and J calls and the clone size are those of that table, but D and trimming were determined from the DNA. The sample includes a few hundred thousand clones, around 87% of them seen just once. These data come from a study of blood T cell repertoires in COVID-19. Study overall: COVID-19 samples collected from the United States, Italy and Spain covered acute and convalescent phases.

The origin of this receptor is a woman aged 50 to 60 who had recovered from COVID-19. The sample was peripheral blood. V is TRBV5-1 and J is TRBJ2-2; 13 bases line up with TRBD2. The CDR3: CASSTGLAGTTLNTGELFF. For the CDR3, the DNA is TGCGCCAGCAGCACGGGACTAGCGGGGACTACCTTGAACACCGGGGAGCTGTTTTTT.